Below, 11 T cell receptor beta chains from the same sample are listed, as sequenced in a study of glioma-infiltrating T cells after dendritic cell vaccination. TCRdb keeps only in-frame clones here, not all; method: immunoSEQ multiplex PCR. The data show 90,000 or so clones, approximately 75% seen once. This sample's time point: after dendritic cell vaccination, including at tumor progression/relapse. Material: blood, obtained after dendritic cell vaccination. These receptors were collected from a human donor with glioblastoma.

The V and J genes are TRBV5-1 and TRBJ1-2, with 7 bases fitting TRBD1. Trimming removed 4 bases from V and 4 bases from J; junction bases left unmatched: 10. The germline V gene encodes CDR1 SGHRS and CDR2 YFSETQ. This CDR3 has 15 residues. The CDR3 is CASSPRAGDSYGYTF. In DNA form, the CDR3 reads TGCGCCAGCAGCCCACGGGCAGGGGACAGCTATGGCTACACCTTC.

This chain uses TRBV10-1 with TRBJ2-2; 8 bases line up with TRBD2. The V gene's germline CDR1 is WNHNN and CDR2 SYGVQD (reference sequence). The CDR3 runs to 15 residues. The V and J ends lost 8 bases and 5 bases, in that order; junction bases with no gene match: 10. CDR3 nucleotides: TGCGCCAGCGGGACTACCCGGGAGGGTACCGGGGAGCTGTTTTTT. Amino acids: CASGTTREGTGELFF.

The gene calls are TRBV18 and TRBJ2-7; the D gene is possibly TRBD1 (6 bases). From germline, CDR1 is KGHSH and CDR2 LQKENI. Trimming cost V 3 bases and J 5 bases, with 17 bases left between them. The CDR3 sequence is 15 residues long. The CDR3 region is CASSPPSQGLHEQYF. CDR3 nucleotide sequence: TGTGCCAGCTCACCCCCGTCACAGGGTCTCCACGAGCAGTACTTC.

This clone has only a few counts. This chain uses TRBV6-5 with TRBJ2-3; possibly TRBD2 for D (6 bases). The V gene lost 7 bases and the J gene lost 5 bases, with 7 bases spanning the gap. Germline CDR1 and CDR2: MNHEY and SVGAGI. The CDR3 has 11 amino acids. CDR3 amino acids: CASNGGDTQYF. As DNA, the CDR3 is TGTGCCAGCAACGGGGGAGATACGCAGTATTTT.

The chain employs TRBV7-9 and TRBJ2-1, with TRBD2 matching over 7 bases. The germline V gene has CDR1 SEHNR and CDR2 FQNEAQ (reference sequence). This CDR3 spans 15 amino acids. V gave up 1 base and J gave up 7 bases; unmatched junction bases: 7. CDR3 DNA: TGTGCCAGCAGCTTAGACTCGGGGGGTCGGAATGAGCAGTTCTTC. Protein: CASSLDSGGRNEQFF.

The chain uses TRBV18 and TRBJ1-1, with TRBD1 matching 8 bases. This CDR3 is built from 16 residues. V gave up 2 bases and J gave up 4 bases; unmatched junction bases: 9. CDR1 is KGHSH and CDR2 is LQKENI in the germline V gene. CDR3 bases: TGTGCCAGCTCACCAAGTTTGCAGGGGGCGACCACTGAAGCTTTCTTT. It codes for CASSPSLQGATTEAFF.

The rearrangement uses TRBV27 and TRBJ2-7; D uncertain. The V end lost 5 bases, the J end lost 4 bases, and 15 bases lay between the germline ends. The length of the CDR3 is 14 residues. Germline CDR1 and CDR2: MNHEY and SMNVEV (reference sequence). CDR3 amino acids: CASSNTGTGYEQYV. CDR3 DNA: TGTGCCAGCAGTAACACCGGAACGGGTTACGAGCAGTACGTC.

V gene TRBV5-6 combines with J gene TRBJ1-1; the match to TRBD1 covers 9 bases. V lost 4 bases to trimming and J lost 2 bases; unmatched junction nucleotides: 6. The germline gives CDR1 SGHDT, CDR2 YYEEEE. CDR3 length: 15 amino acids. The CDR3 spells CASSPGTGYNTEAFF. CDR3 bases: TGTGCCAGCAGCCCCGGGACAGGGTATAACACTGAAGCTTTCTTT.

The V and J genes are TRBV6-1 and TRBJ2-7, with 9 bases aligning to TRBD2. Germline V gene data show CDR1 as MNHNS and CDR2 as SASEGT. J was trimmed by 2 bases and V by 6 bases; bases with no gene match: 8. This CDR3 comprises 15 residues. CDR3 nucleotides: TGTGCCAGCAGGGCCGGACTAGCGAAAGCCTACGAGCAGTACGTC. Translation gives CASRAGLAKAYEQYV.

The genes are TRBV9 and TRBJ2-3, with D uncertain. Germline V CDR1 and CDR2: SGDLS, YYNGEE. This CDR3 is 13 amino acids long. The germline V and J ends were trimmed by 3 bases and 0 bases, with 5 bases remaining between them. The CDR3: CASSAYSTDTQYF. The CDR3 DNA reads as TGTGCCAGCAGCGCCTACAGCACAGATACGCAGTATTTT. The full variable domain, in which reference TRBV9 and TRBJ2-3 provide the parts outside the CDR3, is DSGVTQTPKHLITATGQRVTLRCSPRSGDLSVYWYQQSLDQGLQFLIQYYNGEERAKGNILERFSAQQFPDLHSELNLSSLELGDSALYFCASSAYSTDTQYFGPGTRLTVL.

This chain connects TRBV5-1 to TRBJ1-1; D ambiguous. The V gene lost 2 bases and the J gene lost 3 bases, with 8 bases spanning the gap. The CDR3 extends over 13 amino acids. Looked up from germline, CDR1 is SGHRS and CDR2 is YFSETQ. This CDR3 reads CASSLREDTEAFF. Here the CDR3 DNA reads TGCGCCAGCAGCTTACGGGAGGACACTGAAGCTTTCTTT.